This entry concerns a single T cell receptor (beta chain). Antigen specificity is unknown. This record belongs to a study of a mutant IDH1 vaccine in newly diagnosed glioma. Looking at the study overall: Treated patients had a mean age of roughly 39 years and a roughly 60% male, around 38% female split. The therapy given earlier, which was standard therapy, consisted of radiotherapy, temozolomide, or both, and most of the patients received both.

The time point: baseline, week 1 (first vaccination visit). Treatment in this sample: pre-vaccination baseline after standard-of-care therapy. Regarding the study as a whole: Vaccine-induced immune responses were detected in 93.3% of patients. Pseudoprogression appeared unlinked to shifts in leading peripheral T cell clonotypes.

The assay was immunoSEQ multiplex PCR, and TCRdb's table has in-frame clones only and misses some. The table lists some 70,000 clones, approximately 79% of them singletons. V shed 5 bases and J 0 bases; nucleotides not matched to a gene: 4. From germline, CDR1 is LNHDA and CDR2 SQIVND (reference sequence). This CDR3 is built from 15 residues. V gene TRBV19 combines with J gene TRBJ2-4; 7 positions agree with TRBD1. This receptor was obtained from a man aged 50-60 years with glioma. The sample consisted of PBMCs, taken from a glioma patient treated with radiotherapy, temozolomide or both. CDR3 sequence: CASSPDRLAKNIQYF. The CDR3 bases are TGTGCCAGTAGTCCGGACAGGTTAGCCAAAAACATTCAGTACTTC.